This TCR beta chain was observed in a study of cytomegalovirus exposure and HLA in healthy donors. Broader study findings: Available immune exposure information was restricted to CMV serostatus only. Later on, a genetic analysis was performed. It linked a missense variant in DCLRE1C with V- and J-gene trimming of TCR beta.

This clone was seen a few times. Its target is not known. 13 Jbeta primers and 60 Vbeta primers were used for the PCR. Assay used: immunoSEQ multiplex PCR; TCRdb lists only in-frame clones, some missing. This table has about 81,000 clones, approximately 90% appearing once. This CDR3 has 13 amino acids. CDR1 is MNHNS, CDR2 SASEGT, per germline. V dropped 8 bases and J dropped 5; count of bases not matched to a gene: 6. The chain uses TRBV6-1 and TRBJ2-1, with 7 bases aligning to TRBD2. This receptor was identified in a man in his late teens or twenties in good health and CMV-seronegative. The sample comprised PBMCs. CDR3 region: CASERGIDNEQFF. CDR3 DNA: TGTGCCAGCGAGCGGGGAATAGACAATGAGCAGTTCTTC.